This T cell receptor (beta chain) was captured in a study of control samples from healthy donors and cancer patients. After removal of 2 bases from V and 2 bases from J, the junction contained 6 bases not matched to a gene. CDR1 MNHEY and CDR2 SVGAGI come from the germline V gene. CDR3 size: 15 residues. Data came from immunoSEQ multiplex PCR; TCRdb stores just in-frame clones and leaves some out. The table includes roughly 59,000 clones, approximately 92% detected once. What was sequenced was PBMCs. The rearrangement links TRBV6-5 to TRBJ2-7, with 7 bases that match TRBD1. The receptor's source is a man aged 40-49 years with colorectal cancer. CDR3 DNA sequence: TGTGCCAGCAGTTACGACGGGACAGAGGCCTACGAGCAGTACTTC. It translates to CASSYDGTEAYEQYF.